The 6 T cell receptor beta chains below come from one sample, sequenced in a study of lymphopenia after photon versus proton radiotherapy. Some clones are missing from TCRdb's copy, which holds only in-frame ones; the method was immunoSEQ multiplex PCR. Counted here are 25,000 or so clones, around 83% occurring once; the ten biggest clones make up roughly 5.2%. This specimen was peripheral blood, taken from a patient treated with photon-based radiotherapy. The receptors originated from a man aged 30-40 years with gastric cancer.

The chain is built from TRBV5-5 and TRBJ1-1; D is perhaps TRBD1 (5 bases). CDR1 is SGHKS and CDR2 is YYEKEE in the germline V gene (reference sequence). V shed 0 bases and J shed 3 bases, with 9 bases lying between them. The CDR3 is made up of 14 amino acids. CDR3 protein: CASSLDPGDTEAFF. CDR3 DNA sequence: TGTGCCAGCAGCTTGGATCCGGGGGACACTGAAGCTTTCTTT. Full variable domain (missing parts from reference TRBV5-5 and TRBJ1-1): DAGVTQSPTHLIKTRGQQVTLRCSPISGHKSVSWYQQVLGQGPQFIFQYYEKEERGRGNFPDRFSARQFPNYSSELNVNALLLGDSALYLCASSLDPGDTEAFFGQGTRLTVV.

The chain uses TRBV27 and TRBJ2-1; 7 bases agree with TRBD1. This CDR3 is built from 12 residues. Looked up from germline, CDR1 is MNHEY and CDR2 is SMNVEV (reference sequence). V dropped 10 bases and J dropped 3; count of bases not matched to a gene: 3. The CDR3 loop reads CATRTGYNEQFF. The CDR3 DNA follows: TGTGCCACCAGGACAGGCTACAATGAGCAGTTCTTC.

The chain combines TRBV11-2 with TRBJ2-3; the D gene is possibly TRBD2 (5 bases). The CDR3 totals 13 residues. From germline, CDR1 is SGHAT and CDR2 FQNNGV. V was shortened by 3 bases and J by 6 bases, with 10 bases between the two germline ends. The CDR3 is CASSFTGGDTQYF. CDR3 nucleotides: TGTGCCAGCAGCTTTACCGGCGGGGATACGCAGTATTTT.

This clone was recorded once. The rearrangement uses TRBV10-3 and TRBJ2-2, with 7 bases that match TRBD2. The CDR3 covers 16 residues. V shed 0 bases, J shed 0 bases, and the junction held 1 base outside the gene matches. Germline V lookup: CDR1 ENHRY, CDR2 SYGVKD. The CDR3 sequence is CAISESGLANTGELFF. CDR3 sequence (DNA): TGTGCCATCAGTGAGTCCGGACTAGCGAACACCGGGGAGCTGTTTTTT.

This sequence joins TRBV20-1 and TRBJ2-5; the D call may be TRBD1 or TRBD2 (6 bases each). Germline V lookup: CDR1 DFQATT, CDR2 SNEGSKA (reference sequence). V lost 7 bases and J lost 4, with 10 bases in between. The CDR3 runs 11 residues. The CDR3 is CSVQGGETQYF. As DNA, the CDR3 is TGCAGTGTACAGGGAGGAGAGACCCAGTACTTC.

CDR3 DNA sequence: TGCGCCAGCAGTGATAGGGGAACAGATACGCAGTATTTT. Translated: CASSDRGTDTQYF. V and J are TRBV10-1 and TRBJ2-3, with TRBD1 as a possible D gene (5 bases). CDR3 size: 13 residues. V lost 3 bases and J 3 bases, leaving 7 bases between the germline ends. Germline-derived CDR1 and CDR2 are WNHNN and SYGVQD (reference sequence).